The clone carrying this T cell receptor beta chain was seen just once. Assay: immunoSEQ multiplex PCR; the TCRdb copy retains only in-frame clones and omits some. The data show roughly 1,500,000 clones, 95% to 99% seen once. This record comes from a study of shared clonotypes between healthy human individuals. V gave up 0 bases and J gave up 2 bases, with 11 bases separating them. There are 17 residues in the CDR3. CDR1 is LGHNA and CDR2 is YNFKEQ in the germline V gene. This TCR came from a man aged 25-45 years in good health. The material sequenced was naive CD4+ T cells sorted from blood. Subset noted: CD45RA+ positively selected. The chain couples TRBV4-2 to TRBJ2-6; maybe TRBD2 (5 bases). The chain's CDR3 is CASSQESPGAGANVLTF. The DNA for the CDR3 is TGTGCCAGCAGCCAAGAGTCCCCCGGGGCTGGGGCCAACGTCCTGACTTTC.